This T cell receptor (beta chain) emerged from a study of identical twins. The study's findings and limits: The study found that models underestimated out-of-frame TCR alpha sharing in monozygotic twins. Twins' excess sharing was less marked for out-of-frame beta sequences.

The CDR3 contains 12 residues. With 1 base clipped from V and 12 bases from J, the junction kept 2 bases outside the gene matches. With respect to this clonotype: The antigen is unknown.

MiXCR, applied by TCRdb to the 5' RACE reads, yields one record per CDR3 protein. The sample yields about 810,000 distinct CDR3 sequences, 9% to 15% seen once. The data also belong to a second study, concerning yellow fever vaccine responses in identical twins.

The chain employs TRBV12-3 or TRBV12-4 and TRBJ1-4; 7 nucleotides agree with TRBD1. The sample consisted of PBMCs. The TCR comes from a woman aged 18-35 years in good health. The CDR3 DNA follows: TGTGCCAGCAGTTTAGGAGACAGGGAACTGTTTTTT. Translating gives CASSLGDRELFF.